This entry is about one T cell receptor beta chain. Antigen unknown. This sample is part of a study of PD-L1 blockade in urothelial cancer. Study at large: Blood analysis took place 3 weeks (second dose) and 6 weeks after treatment start. General observations from the study: Stronger expansion of tumor-associated clones in blood at 3 weeks distinguished durable-benefit patients. Improved survival was predicted by pretreatment blood TCR clonality below the median.

Trimming left V 10 bases short and J 5 bases short, with 15 bases between. The germline CDR1 and CDR2 sequences are MNHNY and SVGAGI (reference sequence). This CDR3 contains 13 residues. Time point given: pretreatment peripheral blood. The authors spiked synthetic TCR analog templates into each PCR. TCRdb's table, derived via immunoSEQ multiplex PCR, lists solely in-frame clones and lacks some. Found here are 40,000 or so clones, roughly 82% of them singletons; the top ten hold 6.8%. The chain joins TRBV6-6 to TRBJ2-1; weak D call: TRBD1 (5 bases). This receptor was obtained from a man aged 55 to 69 with urothelial cancer. This specimen was PBMCs, taken around atezolizumab (anti-PD-L1) treatment. The CDR3 loop reads CATTPGPDNEQFF. The CDR3 DNA reads TGTGCCACCACCCCAGGGCCAGACAATGAGCAGTTCTTC.